This record looks at one T cell receptor (beta chain) sequence and its context. What it binds is unknown. Generated by immunoSEQ multiplex PCR, the TCRdb table keeps only in-frame clones and is missing some. The sample carries about 340,000 clones, about 94% recorded once. Time point noted: blood from clinic visit 5 months post-surgery; TSC patient then seizure free. This record comes from a study of brain T cells in children with intractable seizures. Study-level findings and limits: Only CDR3 sequence similarity suggested viral specificity, without known HCMV serostatus.

Germline CDR1 reads SGDLS; CDR2 reads YYNGEE. CDR3 length: 15 amino acids. The V gene lost 0 bases and the J gene lost 7 bases, with 15 bases spanning the gap. V and J are TRBV9 and TRBJ2-3; D is possibly TRBD1 (5 bases). The sample in question was peripheral blood, obtained about 5 months after surgery. The TCR comes from a boy under two years old with tuberous sclerosis and intractable seizures. The CDR3 coding sequence is TGTGCCAGCAGCGTAGTACAGGTAGGACCAAATACGCAGTATTTT. Translating gives CASSVVQVGPNTQYF.